The rows below give T cell receptor beta chains drawn from one sample of a study of blood T cells in healthy people across ages. A single record per CDR3 protein comes from TCRdb applying MiXCR to the 5' RACE reads. The table shows under 2 million distinct CDR3 sequences, with about 35% occurring only once. The source material was blood. Receptors were obtained from a woman between 25 and 40 years old in good health. CDR3s include the opening cysteine and the closing phenylalanine or tryptophan. The D gene is left open where the match is weak. Expanded clones get a size class; other rows say once, few or many, or leave the size out.

NA,TRBJ2-5,TRBV3-1,few,CASSRTLSIRETQYF,TGTGCCAGCAGCCGGACCCTGTCGATCAGGGAGACCCAGTACTTC
TRBD2,TRBJ2-3,TRBV20-1,NA,CSATDPAGVPDTQYF,TGCAGTGCCACCGATCCAGCGGGAGTTCCAGATACGCAGTATTTT
TRBD1,TRBJ2-3,TRBV18,many,CASSPGQGAKADTQYF,TGTGCCAGCTCACCGGGACAGGGGGCAAAGGCAGATACGCAGTATTTT
NA,TRBJ2-1,TRBV20-1,NA,CSANFDPEGEQFF,TGCAGTGCTAATTTCGACCCTGAGGGAGAGCAGTTCTTC
TRBD1,TRBJ2-7,TRBV10-3,NA,CATSVGTGTYEQYF,TGTGCCACCAGTGTAGGGACAGGCACCTACGAGCAGTACTTC
NA,TRBJ2-7,TRBV7-2,NA,CASSLSRWLAQGGQYF,TGTGCCAGCAGCTTAAGCAGGTGGCTAGCGCAGGGGGGGCAGTACTTC
NA,TRBJ1-6,TRBV5-5,few,CASSFKRGTNSPLHF,TGTGCCAGCAGCTTTAAACGGGGGACGAATTCACCCCTCCACTTT
NA,TRBJ2-7,TRBV15,few,CATSMTPGLYSYEQYF,TGTGCCACCAGCATGACCCCGGGACTGTACTCCTACGAGCAGTACTTC
NA,TRBJ2-1,TRBV11-2,NA,CASSPPAGWDNEQFF,TGTGCCAGCAGCCCACCCGCGGGGTGGGACAATGAGCAGTTCTTC
TRBD2,TRBJ2-7,TRBV7-9,many,CASSYSGGYGKQYF,TGTGCCAGCAGCTATAGCGGGGGGTATGGTAAGCAGTACTTC
NA,TRBJ2-1,TRBV7-3,NA,CASSPGPQRHNEQFF,TGTGCCAGCAGCCCGGGACCCCAGCGGCACAATGAGCAGTTCTTC
NA,TRBJ2-1,TRBV6-5,NA,CASSYGFGGNEQFF,TGTGCCAGCAGTTACGGGTTTGGGGGGAATGAGCAGTTCTTC
NA,TRBJ2-1,TRBV20-1,few,CSASYRSSYNEQFF,TGCAGTGCTAGTTACAGGAGCTCCTACAATGAGCAGTTCTTC
NA,TRBJ1-4,TRBV11-2,few,CASSPRQANEKLFF,TGTGCCAGCAGCCCCCGACAGGCTAATGAAAAACTGTTTTTT
NA,TRBJ2-7,TRBV7-2,NA,CASSLAHLDPRGGEQYF,TGTGCCAGCAGCTTAGCCCATCTCGATCCTCGAGGGGGCGAGCAGTACTTC
NA,TRBJ1-1,TRBV20-1,NA,CSARSRVGGTEAFF,TGCAGTGCTAGGAGTAGGGTGGGAGGCACTGAAGCTTTCTTT
NA,TRBJ2-2,TRBV5-5,NA,CASSPYEGGHTGELFF,TGTGCCAGCAGCCCCTATGAGGGAGGCCACACCGGGGAGCTGTTTTTT
NA,TRBJ2-2,TRBV29-1,few,CSTMGQNTGELFF,TGCAGCACTATGGGGCAGAACACCGGGGAGCTGTTTTTT
TRBD1,TRBJ2-5,TRBV20-1,NA,CSAREVTGAQETQYF,TGCAGTGCTAGAGAGGTTACAGGGGCGCAAGAGACCCAGTACTTC
NA,TRBJ2-7,TRBV11-2,NA,CASSLTVFPYEQYF,TGTGCCAGCAGCCTGACAGTTTTCCCCTACGAGCAGTACTTC
TRBD1,TRBJ1-1,TRBV30,NA,CAWRLQGAGTEAFF,TGTGCCTGGAGACTACAGGGGGCTGGCACTGAAGCTTTCTTT
TRBD1,TRBJ2-3,TRBV5-6,NA,CASSLGQAIDTQYF,TGTGCCAGCAGCCTCGGACAGGCGATTGATACGCAGTATTTT
TRBD1,TRBJ1-6,TRBV20-1,NA,CSAVSGQDDANSPLHF,TGCAGTGCCGTTTCCGGACAGGACGACGCCAATTCACCCCTCCACTTT
NA,TRBJ2-5,TRBV5-8,once,CASSTLASQYF,TGTGCCAGCAGCACGCTAGCATCCCAGTACTTC
NA,TRBJ2-7,TRBV28,NA,CASSFLPGPGSYEQYF,TGTGCCAGCAGTTTCCTCCCGGGGCCGGGCTCCTACGAGCAGTACTTC
NA,TRBJ2-7,TRBV10-3,NA,CAIRDTLSYEQYF,TGTGCCATCAGGGACACTTTATCCTACGAGCAGTACTTC
TRBD1,TRBJ2-7,TRBV5-1,NA,CASSLQGAGSYEQYF,TGCGCCAGCAGCTTACAGGGGGCGGGTTCCTACGAACAGTACTTC
NA,TRBJ2-3,TRBV6-5,NA,CAGSYETARDTQYF,TGTGCCGGCAGTTACGAGACAGCCAGAGATACGCAGTATTTT
NA,TRBJ1-1,TRBV10-3,NA,CAISDLSGREAFF,TGTGCCATCAGTGACTTGTCTGGCCGGGAAGCTTTCTTT
TRBD2,TRBJ2-1,TRBV4-1,many,CASSQGAAGVAHEQFF,TGCGCCAGCAGCCAAGGTGCAGCGGGAGTGGCCCATGAGCAGTTCTTC
TRBD1,TRBJ2-5,TRBV20-1,NA,CSAQPGTGEETQYF,TGCAGTGCGCAACCCGGGACAGGGGAAGAGACCCAGTACTTC
TRBD1,TRBJ2-7,TRBV20-1,few,CSAGSMGQGAKGYEQYF,TGCAGTGCTGGTTCTATGGGGCAGGGGGCAAAAGGGTACGAGCAGTACTTC
NA,TRBJ1-6,TRBV10-3,NA,CAISAGEGRNSPLHF,TGTGCCATCAGTGCTGGCGAGGGGAGGAACTCACCCCTCCACTTT